The T cell receptor beta chain under discussion was sequenced for a study of T cell repertoires in cytomegalovirus infection. Study overall: Both CMV infection and a matching HLA type were indicated by public TCR beta signatures.

CDR1 is SNHLY, CDR2 FYNNEI, per germline. The CDR3 contains 12 residues. The V and J ends lost 3 bases and 5 bases respectively, with 5 bases between them. A word on this clonotype: Its target is unknown.

TCRdb reprocessed the reads with MiXCR, giving one entry per CDR3 protein. The sample carries about 890,000 distinct CDR3 sequences, less than 40% recorded once. The starting material was cultured CD8+ T cells from PBMCs, obtained from culture after CMV antigen stimulation. The origin of this receptor is a human donor in good health (CMV status not recorded). Some clones in this sample may be carry-over from other donors' samples. This chain joins TRBV2 and TRBJ2-1; D is uncertain. CDR3 DNA sequence: TGTGCCAGCAGTGACATTCACAATGAGCAGTTCTTC. Amino acids: CASSDIHNEQFF.